Presented here are 25 T cell receptor beta chains from one specimen sequenced in a study of control samples from healthy donors and cancer patients. TCRdb's copy holds only in-frame clones and misses some; the assay was immunoSEQ multiplex PCR. The profile covers under 65,000 clones, with 85% to 95% appearing a single time and around 0.9% taken by the ten largest. What was sequenced was PBMCs. The receptor source for this set is a young man with colorectal cancer.

J is TRBJ2-1 and V is TRBV19; 13 bases are shared with TRBD2. With V trimmed by 2 bases and J by 9 bases, 7 bases remained unmatched. The CDR3 is 16 residues long. Germline V CDR1 and CDR2: LNHDA, SQIVND (reference sequence). As DNA, the CDR3 is TGTGCCAGTAGTATAAAACTAGCGGGGGGGATTTTTGAGCAGTTCTTC. Translating it yields CASSIKLAGGIFEQFF. The whole variable domain, remainder taken from reference TRBV19 and TRBJ2-1, is DGGITQSPKYLFRKEGQNVTLSCEQNLNHDAMYWYRQDPGQGLRLIYYSQIVNDFQKGDIAEGYSVSREKKESFPLTVTSAQKNPTAFYLCASSIKLAGGIFEQFFGPGTRLTVL.

This clone was detected a few times. The rearrangement joins TRBV18 to TRBJ2-7, with TRBD2 as a possible D gene (6 bases). The CDR3 extends over 14 amino acids. V was pared by 6 bases and J by 6 bases, with 18 bases between. Germline V gene sequence: CDR1 KGHSH, CDR2 LQKENI. The DNA of the CDR3 is TGTGCCAGCTCTCCGGGAGCTACTGGGGGCGAGCAGTACGTC. Encoded protein: CASSPGATGGEQYV.

V is TRBV18 and J is TRBJ1-1; possible D gene TRBD1, 5 bases. Deletions cut 4 bases from V and 0 bases from J, with 6 bases between. The CDR3 length is 13 residues. The germline CDR1 and CDR2 sequences are KGHSH and LQKENI. The CDR3, as DNA: TGTGCCAGCTCACGGGGGGTGAACACTGAAGCTTTCTTT. Protein sequence: CASSRGVNTEAFF.

CDR3 sequence reads: CSASAGSNTGELFF. CDR3 in DNA: TGCAGTGCTAGTGCCGGGTCCAACACCGGGGAGCTGTTTTTT. This chain connects TRBV20-1 to TRBJ2-2; D not resolved. The V end was cut by 3 bases, the J end by 2 bases, with 10 bases between. Germline loops: CDR1 DFQATT, CDR2 SNEGSKA (reference sequence). The CDR3 extends over 14 amino acids.

The V and J genes are TRBV30 and TRBJ2-1; perhaps D is TRBD1 or TRBD2 (5 bases each). CDR3 length equals 13 residues. Germline-derived CDR1 and CDR2 are GTSNPN and SVGIG (reference sequence). Trimming took off 1 base at V and 7 bases at J, with 11 bases between the two ends. CDR3 protein: CAWSGGVVNEQFF. The CDR3 bases are TGTGCCTGGAGTGGAGGGGTGGTGAATGAGCAGTTCTTC.

The chain recombines TRBV5-4 with TRBJ2-1; TRBD2 matches at 9 bases. The germline CDR1 and CDR2 sequences are SGHNT and YYREEE (reference sequence). The V and J ends lost 7 bases and 10 bases, in that order; junction bases with no gene match: 9. The length of the CDR3 is 13 residues. The CDR3 protein is CASSSGALGEQFF. DNA of the CDR3: TGTGCCAGCTCTAGCGGGGCCCTCGGGGAGCAGTTCTTC.

This clone has a single count. The gene calls are TRBV5-4 and TRBJ2-3; TRBD2 matches at 9 bases. V lost 3 bases to trimming and J lost 5 bases; unmatched junction nucleotides: 7. Germline V CDR1 and CDR2: SGHNT, YYREEE (reference sequence). The CDR3 covers 15 residues. CDR3: CASSSGGGAIDTQYF. As DNA, the CDR3 is TGTGCCAGCAGCTCCGGCGGGGGGGCCATAGATACGCAGTATTTT.

This sequence joins TRBV19 and TRBJ1-2; 11 bases are a match to TRBD1. V gave up 8 bases and J gave up 7 bases; unmatched junction bases: 3. The CDR3 contains 12 residues. The germline CDR1 and CDR2 sequences are LNHDA and SQIVND (reference sequence). The CDR3 loop reads CASCGTGGGYTF. For the CDR3, the DNA is TGTGCCAGTTGCGGGACAGGGGGTGGCTACACCTTC. Full variable domain (outside the CDR3, taken from reference TRBV19 and TRBJ1-2): DGGITQSPKYLFRKEGQNVTLSCEQNLNHDAMYWYRQDPGQGLRLIYYSQIVNDFQKGDIAEGYSVSREKKESFPLTVTSAQKNPTAFYLCASCGTGGGYTFGSGTRLTVV.

This clone has a single count. The chain links TRBV14 to TRBJ1-1; 8 bases align to TRBD1. CDR1 and CDR2 (germline): SGHDN, FVKESK. The CDR3 spans 15 residues. V was pared by 5 bases and J by 5 bases, with 10 bases of the junction left unmatched. CDR3: CASSFRTGMGTEAFF. As DNA, the CDR3 is TGTGCCAGCAGCTTCCGGACAGGGATGGGGACTGAAGCTTTCTTT. Complete variable domain (other parts from reference TRBV14 and TRBJ1-1): EAGVTQFPSHSVIEKGQTVTLRCDPISGHDNLYWYRRVMGKEIKFLLHFVKESKQDESGMPNNRFLAERTGGTYSTLKVQPAELEDSGVYFCASSFRTGMGTEAFFGQGTRLTVV.

The gene calls are TRBV3-1 (or the pseudogene TRBV3-2) and TRBJ1-6, with D perhaps matching TRBD1 (5 bases). V lost 1 base and J lost 8, with 9 bases in between. This CDR3 spans 14 amino acids. Germline CDR1 LGHDT, CDR2 YNNKEL (reference sequence). For the CDR3, the DNA is TGTGCCAGCAGCCAAGCGGGAGGGGATTCACCCCTCCACTTT. Protein sequence: CASSQAGGDSPLHF.

This chain links TRBV7-9 with TRBJ1-2, with D perhaps TRBD1 (6 bases). In germline, CDR1 is SEHNR, CDR2 FQNEAQ (reference sequence). Trimming left V 3 bases short and J 9 bases short, with 11 bases between. The CDR3 loop spans 12 amino acids. CDR3 DNA sequence: TGTGCCAGCAGCTTTATTACAGGGAGCTACACCTTC. Amino acid sequence: CASSFITGSYTF.

This chain links TRBV7-2 with TRBJ1-6; D gene uncertain. V was pared by 3 bases and J by 7 bases, with 10 bases between. This CDR3 region has 14 residues. Germline V gene data show CDR1 as SGHTA and CDR2 as FQGNSA. The CDR3 loop is CASSFSPGNSPLHF. The DNA of the CDR3 is TGTGCCAGCAGCTTTTCCCCCGGAAATTCACCCCTCCACTTT.

In nucleotides, the CDR3 is TGCGCCAGCAGCATAGAGGTCAATCAGCCCCAGCATTTT. Protein: CASSIEVNQPQHF. The genes are TRBV5-1 and TRBJ1-5; D is undetermined. CDR1 and CDR2 (germline): SGHRS, YFSETQ. Deletions cut 4 bases from V and 3 bases from J, with 8 bases between. The CDR3 spans 13 residues.

The rearrangement links TRBV6-1 to TRBJ2-3; 8 bases line up with TRBD2. This CDR3 has 16 amino acids. CDR1 is MNHNS and CDR2 is SASEGT in the germline V gene. The V gene end was trimmed by 0 bases and the J gene end by 4 bases; junction bases not matched to a gene: 6. The CDR3 loop reads CASSEARGAGADTQYF. CDR3 nucleotide sequence: TGTGCCAGCAGTGAAGCGCGGGGGGCGGGGGCAGATACGCAGTATTTT.

The chain carries TRBV7-2 and TRBJ1-5; weak D call: TRBD1 (6 bases). Germline-derived CDR1 and CDR2 are SGHTA and FQGNSA. V lost 4 bases and J 2 bases, leaving 12 bases between the germline ends. The CDR3 is 15 residues long. CDR3 loop: CASSSNRVGNQPQHF. The DNA of the CDR3 is TGTGCCAGCAGCTCAAACAGGGTAGGCAATCAGCCCCAGCATTTT.

The chain combines TRBV19 with TRBJ2-2; TRBD1 matches at 10 bases. CDR1 LNHDA and CDR2 SQIVND come from the germline V gene (reference sequence). The CDR3 runs 17 residues. J lost 4 bases, V lost 7 bases, and 12 bases had no gene match. In DNA form, the CDR3 reads TGTGCCAGTACCGCGCTTGTCGGGACAGGGGCCACCGGGGAGCTGTTTTTT. It translates to CASTALVGTGATGELFF.

This chain links TRBV7-2 with TRBJ1-1, with D unclear. Germline assignment: CDR1 SGHTA and CDR2 FQGNSA. Trimming left V 1 base short and J 4 bases short, with 13 bases between. The CDR3 has 15 residues. The chain's CDR3 is CASSLVDLGGTEAFF. The CDR3 nucleotides are TGTGCCAGCAGCTTAGTGGATTTAGGTGGCACTGAAGCTTTCTTT.

Only one count was recorded for this clone. This chain uses TRBV30 with TRBJ1-2, with D uncertain. The CDR3 contains 13 residues. Trimming removed 2 bases from V and 1 base from J, with 8 bases in between. Per the germline V gene, CDR1 is GTSNPN and CDR2 is SVGIG (reference sequence). The DNA for the CDR3 is TGTGCCTGGAGTAGAACACGTAACTATGGCTACACCTTC. Amino acid sequence: CAWSRTRNYGYTF.

The chain couples TRBV19 to TRBJ1-2; D possibly corresponds to TRBD1 (6 bases). The ends were cut back, 5 bases at V and 6 bases at J, with 16 bases in the middle. The germline gives CDR1 LNHDA, CDR2 SQIVND (reference sequence). There are 14 residues in the CDR3. CDR3 in amino acids: CASSRQGLSHGYTF. The CDR3 DNA reads as TGTGCCAGTAGTCGGCAGGGGTTGAGTCATGGCTACACCTTC.

The CDR3 DNA sequence: TGTGCCAGTAGTAATTACCCCCGCCAGATTAGCAATCAGCCCCAGCATTTT. Encoded protein: CASSNYPRQISNQPQHF. This rearrangement joins TRBV19 to TRBJ1-5; D unresolved. V was clipped by 4 bases and J by 0 bases, with 16 bases between them. The germline V gene has CDR1 LNHDA and CDR2 SQIVND (reference sequence). This CDR3 region has 17 residues.

The V gene is TRBV9, the J gene TRBJ1-3; D gene ambiguous. The CDR3 covers 14 residues. The ends were cut back, 0 bases at V and 1 base at J, with 5 bases in the middle. The germline V gene encodes CDR1 SGDLS and CDR2 YYNGEE. The CDR3: CASSVGVSGNTIYF. CDR3 in DNA: TGTGCCAGCAGCGTAGGAGTTTCTGGAAACACCATATATTTT.

Regarding this clone: Germline is not matched at one junction end, which may reflect a read error. V is TRBV6-2 or TRBV6-3 and J is TRBJ1-1; the D is unclear. This CDR3 comprises 15 residues. Germline V gives CDR1 MNHEY, CDR2 SVGEGT. The CDR3 spells CASSYSQGWNSEAFF. CDR3 bases: TGTGCCAGCAGTTACTCCCAAGGGTGGAACTCTGAAGCTTTCTTT.

The chain joins TRBV23-1 to TRBJ2-5, with TRBD2 matching 9 bases. TRBV23-1 is marked as an open reading frame, function uncertain. This CDR3 is 18 amino acids long. V shed 0 bases, J shed 1 base, and the junction held 9 bases outside the gene matches. The CDR3 loop is CASSQSGRKRGVQETQYF. CDR3 bases: TGCGCCAGCAGTCAATCGGGTCGGAAGCGGGGGGTCCAAGAGACCCAGTACTTC.

The chain is built from TRBV18 and TRBJ1-1, with D unresolved. This CDR3 region has 15 residues. The V end lost 2 bases, the J end lost 2 bases, and 12 bases lay between the germline ends. CDR1 KGHSH and CDR2 LQKENI come from the germline V gene. CDR3 coding DNA: TGTGCCAGCTCACCATCTGGGGAGGGAAACACTGAAGCTTTCTTT. Protein sequence: CASSPSGEGNTEAFF.

The genes are TRBV24-1 and TRBJ1-2; 9 bases agree with TRBD1. V dropped 3 bases and J dropped 5; count of bases not matched to a gene: 6. Looked up from germline, CDR1 is KGHDR and CDR2 is SFDVKD. The CDR3 runs 15 residues. In DNA, the CDR3 is TGTGCCACCAGTGATACCGCCGGGACAGGGTATGGCTACACCTTC. It is translated as CATSDTAGTGYGYTF.